The clone carrying this T cell receptor (beta chain) was counted between two and nine times. This PCR relied on a set of 60 Vbeta primers and 13 Jbeta primers. The data were produced by immunoSEQ multiplex PCR, yet TCRdb's version contains in-frame clones alone and is incomplete. The table lists approximately 100,000 clones, around four fifths of them singletons. The sample originates from a study of cytomegalovirus exposure and HLA in healthy donors. Sequencing input: PBMCs. The clonotype comes from a woman aged 40-49 years in good health and CMV-seropositive.

The CDR3, as DNA: TGTGCCAGCAGGCCCGGCGGGAGCACAGATACGCAGTATTTT. Translated, it gives CASRPGGSTDTQYF. The chain recombines TRBV28 with TRBJ2-3; a weak D match, TRBD2 (5 bases). CDR3 size: 14 residues. Germline CDR1 is MDHEN and CDR2 is SYDVKM. V dropped 6 bases and J dropped 0 bases, with 10 bases sitting between them.